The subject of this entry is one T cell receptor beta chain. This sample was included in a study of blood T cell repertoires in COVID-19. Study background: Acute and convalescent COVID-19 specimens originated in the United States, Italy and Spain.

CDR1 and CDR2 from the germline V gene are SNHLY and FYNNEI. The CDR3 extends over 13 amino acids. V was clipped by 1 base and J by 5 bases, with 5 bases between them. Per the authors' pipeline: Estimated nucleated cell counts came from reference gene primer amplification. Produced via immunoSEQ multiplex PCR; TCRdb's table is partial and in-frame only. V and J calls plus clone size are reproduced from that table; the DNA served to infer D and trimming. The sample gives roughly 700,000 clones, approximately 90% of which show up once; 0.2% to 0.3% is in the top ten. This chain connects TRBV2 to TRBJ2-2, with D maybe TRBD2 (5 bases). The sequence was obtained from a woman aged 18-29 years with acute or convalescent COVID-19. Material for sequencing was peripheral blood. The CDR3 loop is CASSEGETGELFF. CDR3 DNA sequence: TGTGCCAGCAGTGAAGGGGAGACCGGGGAGCTGTTTTTT.